The 9 T cell receptor beta chains reported below all come from one sample, sequenced in a study of CD8+ T cells in alopecia areata. cDNA prepared by RNA extraction and subsequent reverse transcription served as the template for sequencing. TCRdb keeps only in-frame clones here, not all; method: immunoSEQ multiplex PCR. The sample has some 210,000 clones, around 62% seen once. This specimen consisted of CD4+ T cells sorted from blood, obtained at week 0. Source of these receptors: a human donor with alopecia areata.

This chain joins TRBV4-1 and TRBJ1-5; the D gene is possibly TRBD1 (5 bases). The CDR3 is 18 residues long. Per germline, CDR1 MGHRA and CDR2 YSYEKL. Trimming took off 5 bases at V and 2 bases at J, with 22 bases between the two ends. CDR3 in amino acids: CASSAGTAKGFGNQPQHF. CDR3 coding DNA: TGCGCCAGCAGCGCCGGGACCGCCAAAGGTTTTGGCAATCAGCCCCAGCATTTT.

The chain employs TRBV30 and TRBJ2-7; unclear D gene. This CDR3 is 11 amino acids long. With 4 bases removed from V and 6 bases from J, the gap between germline ends came to 10 bases. Germline CDR1 is GTSNPN and CDR2 is SVGIG (reference sequence). Written as DNA, the CDR3 is TGTGCCTGGATAGGAATGGGCGAGCAGTACTTC. It encodes CAWIGMGEQYF. Supplemented by reference TRBV30 and TRBJ2-7, the full variable domain reads SQTIHQWPATLVQPVGSPLSLECTVEGTSNPNLYWYRQAAGRGLQLLFYSVGIGQISSEVPQNLSASRPQDRQFILSSKKLLLSDSGFYLCAWIGMGEQYFGPGTRLTVT.

The chain is built from TRBV6-5 and TRBJ2-7, with a weak D call TRBD2 (6 bases). V gave up 10 bases and J gave up 0 bases, with 13 bases separating them. Germline loops: CDR1 MNHEY, CDR2 SVGAGI. This CDR3 has 13 residues. The CDR3 spells CATLGTHSYEQYF. Here the CDR3 DNA reads TGTGCCACCCTCGGGACTCACTCCTACGAGCAGTACTTC.

The chain recombines TRBV5-4 with TRBJ1-2, with D possibly TRBD1 on 6 matching bases. V lost 4 bases and J 4 bases, leaving 14 bases between the germline ends. This CDR3 has 14 amino acids. From germline, CDR1 is SGHNT and CDR2 YYREEE (reference sequence). As DNA, the CDR3 is TGTGCCAGCAGCGCCCAGGGGATCTTCTATGGCTACACCTTC. Translated: CASSAQGIFYGYTF.

The rearrangement uses TRBV30 and TRBJ2-7; D is possibly TRBD1 (6 bases). The CDR3 length is 14 residues. CDR1 and CDR2 from the germline V gene are GTSNPN and SVGIG (reference sequence). V was pared by 4 bases and J by 3 bases, with 16 bases between. The CDR3 region is CAWTMGTRSYEQYF. The CDR3 coding sequence is TGTGCCTGGACCATGGGGACACGAAGCTACGAGCAGTACTTC. The variable domain in full, completed from reference TRBV30 and TRBJ2-7, reads SQTIHQWPATLVQPVGSPLSLECTVEGTSNPNLYWYRQAAGRGLQLLFYSVGIGQISSEVPQNLSASRPQDRQFILSSKKLLLSDSGFYLCAWTMGTRSYEQYFGPGTRLTVT.

The chain is built from TRBV4-1 and TRBJ1-2; a possible D gene is TRBD1 (6 bases). Germline CDR1 is MGHRA and CDR2 is YSYEKL. V was pared by 6 bases and J by 0 bases, with 17 bases between. CDR3 size: 16 residues. The CDR3 nucleotides read TGCGCCAGCAGACGCGACAGGATGGCGACTAACTATGGCTACACCTTC. Amino acids: CASRRDRMATNYGYTF.

The chain is built from TRBV7-2 and TRBJ2-1; 12 bases line up with TRBD2. The CDR3 has 15 amino acids. V was pared by 3 bases and J by 6 bases, with 3 bases of the junction left unmatched. CDR1 SGHTA and CDR2 FQGNSA come from the germline V gene. CDR3 in amino acids: CASSFLAGGLNEQFF. The DNA of the CDR3 is TGTGCCAGCAGCTTTCTAGCGGGGGGGCTCAATGAGCAGTTCTTC. Looking up the rest from reference TRBV7-2 and TRBJ2-1 gives the full variable domain: GAGVSQSPSNKVTEKGKDVELRCDPISGHTALYWYRQSLGQGLEFLIYFQGNSAPDKSGLPSDRFSAERTGGSVSTLTIQRTQQEDSAVYLCASSFLAGGLNEQFFGPGTRLTVL.

The rearrangement uses TRBV5-1 and TRBJ2-1, with D unclear. The CDR3 sequence is 13 residues long. Germline V CDR1 and CDR2: SGHRS, YFSETQ. Trimming took 1 base from V and 5 from J, leaving 7 bases between them. The CDR3 region is CASSLSWNNEQFF. In nucleotides, the CDR3 is TGCGCCAGCAGCTTGAGTTGGAACAATGAGCAGTTCTTC. The entire variable domain, with the rest obtained from reference TRBV5-1 and TRBJ2-1, is as follows: KAGVTQTPRYLIKTRGQQVTLSCSPISGHRSVSWYQQTPGQGLQFLFEYFSETQRNKGNFPGRFSGRQFSNSRSEMNVSTLELGDSALYLCASSLSWNNEQFFGPGTRLTVL.

J is TRBJ2-3 and V is TRBV30; 10 bases are a match to TRBD2. CDR1 is GTSNPN and CDR2 is SVGIG in the germline V gene (reference sequence). V shed 4 bases and J 0 bases; nucleotides not matched to a gene: 7. There are 16 residues in the CDR3. The CDR3 here is CAWKRASGGSTDTQYF. CDR3 bases: TGTGCCTGGAAGAGGGCTAGCGGGGGTAGCACAGATACGCAGTATTTT.